A single sample is the source of the 18 T cell receptor beta chains below, sequenced in a study of blood T cell repertoires in COVID-19. Here immunoSEQ multiplex PCR was the method, and the copy in TCRdb shows in-frame clones only, minus some. The sample gives 400,000 to 450,000 clones, around nine tenths of which show up once; roughly 1.6% is in the top ten. The sequenced sample consisted of peripheral blood. These receptors were taken from a woman in her thirties or forties with COVID-19, enrolled during active disease.

The CDR3 region is CASSPFARVTETQYF. CDR3 sequence (DNA): TGTGCCAGCTCACCATTCGCCAGGGTAACAGAGACCCAGTACTTC. The chain couples TRBV18 to TRBJ2-5, with a possible D match to TRBD1 (5 bases). Germline V CDR1 and CDR2: KGHSH, LQKENI. Trimming took 2 bases from V and 4 from J, leaving 14 bases between them. The CDR3 is made up of 15 amino acids.

The chain combines TRBV2 with TRBJ2-7; 9 bases line up with TRBD2. Per the germline V gene, CDR1 is SNHLY and CDR2 is FYNNEI. Germline trimming cut 7 bases from V and 2 bases from J; bases unmatched to any gene: 9. The CDR3 has 15 residues. The CDR3 is CASTGAGGPAYEQYF. The CDR3 region has the DNA TGTGCCAGCACCGGGGCGGGAGGGCCCGCCTACGAGCAGTACTTC.

The chain uses TRBV5-6 and TRBJ2-2, with unresolved D. Germline lookup yields CDR1 SGHDT and CDR2 YYEEEE. V was clipped by 0 bases and J by 3 bases, with 6 bases between them. CDR3 length equals 14 residues. CDR3 loop: CASSLELHTGELFF. CDR3 nucleotides: TGTGCCAGCAGCTTGGAGCTTCACACCGGGGAGCTGTTTTTT.

The J gene is TRBJ2-1, the V gene TRBV7-9, with 8 bases matching TRBD1. CDR3 length: 17 amino acids. The V segment lost 1 base and the J segment 9 bases; nucleotides outside the gene matches: 14. The germline V gene has CDR1 SEHNR and CDR2 FQNEAQ (reference sequence). CDR3 residues: CASSLDPPDRALGEQFF. The CDR3 DNA follows: TGTGCCAGCAGCTTAGATCCGCCGGACAGGGCCTTAGGTGAGCAGTTCTTC.

J is TRBJ2-3 and V is TRBV29-1; 16 bases align to TRBD2. This CDR3 is built from 18 residues. Trimming at V came to 3 bases and at J to 2 bases, leaving 8 bases not matched to a gene. Germline V gene sequence: CDR1 SQVTM, CDR2 ANQGSEA. The DNA for the CDR3 is TGCAGCGTTGATGGGACTAGCGGGAGGGCCTTCTCCACAGATACGCAGTATTTT. This codes for CSVDGTSGRAFSTDTQYF.

The J gene is TRBJ2-1, the V gene TRBV11-3, with TRBD1 matching 7 bases. This CDR3 has 13 amino acids. J gave up 6 bases and V 3 bases, and 2 bases lay outside the gene matches. The V gene's germline CDR1 is SGHNT and CDR2 YENEEA. CDR3 amino acids: CASSFRGFNEQFF. The CDR3, as DNA: TGTGCCAGCAGCTTCAGGGGGTTCAATGAGCAGTTCTTC.

This chain connects TRBV21-1 to TRBJ2-7; TRBD2, the D gene given by the table, was not confirmed from the DNA. TRBV21-1 is described as a pseudogene. The CDR3 covers 17 residues. The CDR3 DNA follows: TGTGCCAGCAGCAAAGATAGAGGGCAGGCGACAACCTACGAGCAGTACTTC. Its protein is CASSKDRGQATTYEQYF.

This clone was picked up one time. The J gene is TRBJ1-6, the V gene TRBV4-3; no clear D gene. The V and J ends lost 1 base and 0 bases respectively, with 13 bases between them. The CDR3 length is 18 residues. From germline, CDR1 is LGHNA and CDR2 YSLEER. This chain's CDR3 is CASSQGGRESSYNSPLHF. The CDR3 region has the DNA TGCGCCAGCAGCCAAGGCGGTAGGGAGAGCTCCTATAATTCACCCCTCCACTTT.

This chain joins TRBV21-1 and TRBJ2-7; the table names TRBD1, a call not compared with the DNA. TRBV21-1 is deemed a pseudogene. The CDR3 consists of 15 residues. In DNA, the CDR3 is TGTGCCAGCAGCAAAGTAAAGGGGCTCTCCTACGAGCAGTACTTC. Translating it yields CASSKVKGLSYEQYF.

This rearrangement joins TRBV4-3 to TRBJ1-5; D not certain. Trimming shortened V by 1 base and J by 6 bases, and 16 bases separated the two germline ends. The CDR3 runs to 16 residues. The germline gives CDR1 LGHNA, CDR2 YSLEER. The CDR3 loop reads CASSQGLELPFQPQHF. The CDR3 DNA reads TGCGCCAGCAGCCAAGGTCTCGAACTTCCTTTTCAGCCCCAGCATTTT.

J is TRBJ1-2 and V is TRBV28; D uncertain. Per the germline V gene, CDR1 is MDHEN and CDR2 is SYDVKM. The V end lost 1 base, the J end lost 5 bases, and 14 bases lay between the germline ends. The CDR3 contains 15 residues. The CDR3 nucleotides are TGTGCCAGCAGTTTATCGCTCGTTTTAGAATATGGCTACACCTTC. Translation: CASSLSLVLEYGYTF.

The chain has TRBV3-1 (or the pseudogene TRBV3-2) and TRBJ1-5; D is possibly TRBD1 (5 bases). The CDR3 spans 14 residues. Germline loops: CDR1 LGHDT, CDR2 YNNKEL (reference sequence). Trimming took off 4 bases at V and 4 bases at J, with 11 bases between the two ends. The DNA of the CDR3 is TGTGCCAGCAGCCTCGGGGGGACTAATCAGCCCCAGCATTTT. Translating gives CASSLGGTNQPQHF.

The genes are TRBV4-2 and TRBJ1-2; D is unresolved. V dropped 0 bases and J dropped 0 bases, with 8 bases sitting between them. The CDR3 runs to 15 residues. CDR1 LGHNA and CDR2 YNFKEQ come from the germline V gene. In nucleotides, the CDR3 is TGTGCCAGCAGCCAAGACCTAGGCCCTAACTATGGCTACACCTTC. Translation gives CASSQDLGPNYGYTF.

The chain is built from TRBV2 and TRBJ1-2, with D uncertain. V lost 11 bases and J lost 3, with 16 bases in between. The CDR3 has 13 residues. Per germline, CDR1 SNHLY and CDR2 FYNNEI. CDR3 nucleotides: TGTGCCTCCAGAGGAGGGCGCGACTATGGCTACACCTTC. As protein: CASRGGRDYGYTF.

A few counts support this clone. The V call is TRBV5-1, the J call TRBJ1-1; D remains unclear. CDR3 size: 14 residues. Between the trimmed V and J ends, which lost 4 bases and 0 bases, there was a span of 10 bases. Germline lookup yields CDR1 SGHRS and CDR2 YFSETQ. This CDR3 is CASSLIRVNTEAFF. The DNA of the CDR3 is TGCGCCAGCAGCCTTATACGGGTGAACACTGAAGCTTTCTTT.

This chain connects TRBV5-4 to TRBJ1-6; TRBD1 matches at 7 bases. Germline CDR1 and CDR2: SGHNT and YYREEE (reference sequence). The CDR3 is 17 amino acids. V dropped 4 bases and J dropped 0; count of bases not matched to a gene: 7. CDR3 residues: CASSPAGGRSYNSPLHF. The CDR3 coding sequence is TGTGCCAGCAGCCCCGCAGGGGGGCGCTCCTATAATTCACCCCTCCACTTT. The full variable domain, in which reference TRBV5-4 and TRBJ1-6 provide the parts outside the CDR3, is ETGVTQSPTHLIKTRGQQVTLRCSSQSGHNTVSWYQQALGQGPQFIFQYYREEENGRGNFPPRFSGLQFPNYSSELNVNALELDDSALYLCASSPAGGRSYNSPLHFGNGTRLTVT.

In nucleotides, the CDR3 is TGTGCCAGCAGCGTACAGGGGGGAAACACCATATATTTT. It codes for CASSVQGGNTIYF. The chain carries TRBV9 and TRBJ1-3; tentative D call: TRBD1 (6 bases). The CDR3 is 13 amino acids. Trimming took off 1 base at V and 4 bases at J, with 6 bases between the two ends. Germline V lookup: CDR1 SGDLS, CDR2 YYNGEE.

V is TRBV4-3 and J is TRBJ2-5; 9 positions agree with TRBD2. Germline lookup yields CDR1 LGHNA and CDR2 YSLEER. Trimming removed 0 bases from V and 2 bases from J; junction bases left unmatched: 13. The length of the CDR3 is 19 residues. The CDR3 nucleotides read TGCGCCAGCAGCCAAGAAATGGGTATCAGCGGGGGGTTACAAGAGACCCAGTACTTC. This encodes CASSQEMGISGGLQETQYF.